The 18 T cell receptor beta chains listed next were all sequenced from one sample in a study of blood T cell repertoires in COVID-19. Assay: immunoSEQ multiplex PCR; the TCRdb copy retains only in-frame clones and omits some. The table has roughly 140,000 clones, 80% seen once. Sequencing used peripheral blood. The receptors derive from a man aged 60-69 years with acute or convalescent COVID-19.

The genes are TRBV30 and TRBJ2-7; 8 bases are a match to TRBD2. The CDR3 is 16 amino acids. Trimming removed 0 bases from V and 4 bases from J; junction bases left unmatched: 11. CDR1 GTSNPN and CDR2 SVGIG come from the germline V gene (reference sequence). The DNA for the CDR3 is TGTGCCTGGAGTGTACTGGGCCTAGCGGGCAGGTACGAGCAGTACTTC. Translation: CAWSVLGLAGRYEQYF.

The J gene is TRBJ1-1, the V gene TRBV9, with unresolved D. Trimming cost V 2 bases and J 4 bases, with 12 bases left between them. There are 14 residues in the CDR3. The germline V gene has CDR1 SGDLS and CDR2 YYNGEE. For the CDR3, the DNA is TGTGCCAGCAGCGTCGCCGGGTCGGGCACTGAAGCTTTCTTT. Translated: CASSVAGSGTEAFF.

This chain connects TRBV6-4 to TRBJ1-1; D is perhaps TRBD1 (6 bases). The CDR3 loop spans 15 amino acids. The germline CDR1 and CDR2 sequences are MRHNA and SNTAGT. V lost 6 bases and J 1 base, leaving 15 bases between the germline ends. Written as DNA, the CDR3 is TGTGCCAGCAGGAGGGACATCGGAAGGAACACTGAAGCTTTCTTT. It is translated as CASRRDIGRNTEAFF.

The chain is built from TRBV4-1 and TRBJ1-6; D ambiguous. The V end was cut by 3 bases, the J end by 10 bases, with 13 bases between. Germline V gene data show CDR1 as MGHRA and CDR2 as YSYEKL. The CDR3 contains 14 residues. In DNA, the CDR3 is TGCGCCAGCAGCCAGCTAAGCTCCCTCTCACCCCTCCACTTT. Translation: CASSQLSSLSPLHF.

V usage is TRBV7-6 and J usage is TRBJ2-7, with 8 bases aligning to TRBD1. This CDR3 is 15 amino acids long. Germline-derived CDR1 and CDR2 are SGHVS and FNYEAQ. V lost 2 bases, J lost 4 bases, and 7 bases stayed unmatched. The CDR3 region has the DNA TGTGCCAGCAGCTTAATGACAGGGGCTAGGTACGAGCAGTACTTC. Translated: CASSLMTGARYEQYF. Full variable domain (rest looked up from reference TRBV7-6 and TRBJ2-7): GAGVSQSPRYKVTKRGQDVALRCDPISGHVSLYWYRQALGQGPEFLTYFNYEAQQDKSGLPNDRFSAERPEGSISTLTIQRTEQRDSAMYRCASSLMTGARYEQYFGPGTRLTVT.

V is TRBV6-5 and J is TRBJ1-2; tentatively, D is TRBD1 (5 bases). CDR1 is MNHEY and CDR2 is SVGAGI in the germline V gene. V lost 11 bases, J lost 4 bases, and 11 bases lay in between. The CDR3 is made up of 11 amino acids. Here the CDR3 DNA reads TGTGCCGTCCAGGGTCCCTATGGCTACACCTTC. This codes for CAVQGPYGYTF.

This clone occurred a few times. This chain joins TRBV6-2 or TRBV6-3 and TRBJ1-2; 10 bases are shared with TRBD1. With 4 bases clipped from V and 6 bases from J, the junction kept 11 bases outside the gene matches. The CDR3 runs to 16 residues. CDR1 and CDR2 (germline): MNHEY, SVGEGT. CDR3 in amino acids: CASSSPSDRGLHGYTF. In DNA, the CDR3 is TGTGCCAGCAGTTCCCCCTCTGACAGGGGGCTTCATGGCTACACCTTC.

V gene TRBV6-6 combines with J gene TRBJ2-7; maybe TRBD1 (6 bases). Germline V lookup: CDR1 MNHNY, CDR2 SVGAGI (reference sequence). The CDR3 contains 12 residues. V was pared by 9 bases and J by 0 bases, with 9 bases between. The CDR3 is CASWDNSYEQYF. CDR3 bases: TGTGCCAGTTGGGACAACTCCTACGAGCAGTACTTC.

The chain links TRBV7-9 to TRBJ2-5; D perhaps matches TRBD1 (6 bases). V was pared by 4 bases and J by 4 bases, with 10 bases between. The CDR3 loop spans 13 amino acids. Germline V gene lookup returns CDR1 SEHNR and CDR2 FQNEAQ (reference sequence). CDR3 sequence reads: CASSYPGAETQYF. DNA for the CDR3: TGTGCCAGCAGCTACCCAGGGGCAGAGACCCAGTACTTC.

The chain joins TRBV4-2 to TRBJ2-6; TRBD2 agrees at 11 bases. V lost 1 base and J lost 0; bases outside the gene matches: 2. This CDR3 has 18 residues. CDR1 is LGHNA and CDR2 is YNFKEQ in the germline V gene. As DNA, the CDR3 is TGTGCCAGCAGCCAAGTAGCGGGGGGGCACTCTGGGGCCAACGTCCTGACTTTC. Protein product: CASSQVAGGHSGANVLTF.

The rearrangement links TRBV7-8 to TRBJ1-3, with a possible D match to TRBD1 (5 bases). V gave up 5 bases and J gave up 4 bases, with 12 bases separating them. Germline V CDR1 and CDR2: SGHVS, FQNEAQ. The CDR3 extends over 14 amino acids. The chain's CDR3 is CASSRGGAGNTIYF. In nucleotides, the CDR3 is TGTGCCAGCAGCCGAGGCGGGGCCGGAAACACCATATATTTT. The entire variable domain, with the rest obtained from reference TRBV7-8 and TRBJ1-3, is as follows: GAGVSQSPRYKVAKRGQDVALRCDPISGHVSLFWYQQALGQGPEFLTYFQNEAQLDKSGLPSDRFFAERPEGSVSTLKIQRTQQEDSAVYLCASSRGGAGNTIYFGEGSWLTVV.

The chain carries TRBV4-2 and TRBJ2-5, with D perhaps TRBD2 (5 bases). CDR1 and CDR2 (germline): LGHNA, YNFKEQ. V was clipped by 0 bases and J by 4 bases, with 9 bases between them. This CDR3 has 14 amino acids. The CDR3 here is CASSQDLAGETQYF. The DNA for the CDR3 is TGTGCCAGCAGCCAAGATTTGGCGGGAGAGACCCAGTACTTC.

This sequence joins TRBV7-2 and TRBJ2-3; the D is unclear. V shed 5 bases and J shed 0 bases, with 12 bases lying between them. CDR1 is SGHTA, CDR2 FQGNSA, per germline. This CDR3 has 15 residues. In nucleotides, the CDR3 is TGTGCCAGCAGCCCCTCGTACTTCAGCACAGATACGCAGTATTTT. This sequence encodes CASSPSYFSTDTQYF.

This clone was recorded once. The chain links TRBV5-6 to TRBJ2-4, with 10 bases that match TRBD1. The J segment lost 5 bases and the V segment lost 1 base, leaving 3 bases of the junction unmatched. The CDR3 totals 15 residues. Germline CDR1 and CDR2: SGHDT and YYEEEE. CDR3 bases: TGTGCCAGCAGCTTGATCGGACAGGGGGAAAACATTCAGTACTTC. Translating it yields CASSLIGQGENIQYF.

V is TRBV4-3 and J is TRBJ2-1, with 7 bases matching TRBD2. Germline CDR1 and CDR2: LGHNA and YSLEER. Trimming removed 3 bases from V and 4 bases from J; junction bases left unmatched: 12. This CDR3 has 17 amino acids. The CDR3 region has the DNA TGCGCCAGCAGCCAGGACTTGAGTAGCGGGCCTTACAATGAGCAGTTCTTC. Its translation is CASSQDLSSGPYNEQFF.

The CDR3 bases are TGCGCCAGCAGCTTCGGAACCGGGACTAGCGGCACAGATACGCAGTATTTT. Translating gives CASSFGTGTSGTDTQYF. This rearrangement joins TRBV5-1 to TRBJ2-3; 10 positions match TRBD2. The CDR3 spans 17 residues. Germline V gene sequence: CDR1 SGHRS, CDR2 YFSETQ. Trimming took 2 bases from V and 1 from J; bases not matched to a gene: 7.

The CDR3 nucleotides are TGTGCCAGCTCACCACCCGGACAGGGTACCCAGCCCCAGCATTTT. Its protein product is CASSPPGQGTQPQHF. This chain uses TRBV18 with TRBJ1-5; 8 bases are a match to TRBD1. V shed 0 bases and J 7 bases; nucleotides not matched to a gene: 5. Germline-derived CDR1 and CDR2 are KGHSH and LQKENI. This CDR3 is built from 15 residues.

This sequence joins TRBV29-1 and TRBJ2-3, with 10 bases lining up with TRBD2. CDR1 is SQVTM, CDR2 ANQGSEA, per germline. The length of the CDR3 is 14 residues. After removal of 5 bases from V and 6 bases from J, the junction contained 8 bases not matched to a gene. Written as DNA, the CDR3 is TGCAGCGTTAGGCTAGCGGGAGTGTCCGATACGCAGTATTTT. Protein: CSVRLAGVSDTQYF.